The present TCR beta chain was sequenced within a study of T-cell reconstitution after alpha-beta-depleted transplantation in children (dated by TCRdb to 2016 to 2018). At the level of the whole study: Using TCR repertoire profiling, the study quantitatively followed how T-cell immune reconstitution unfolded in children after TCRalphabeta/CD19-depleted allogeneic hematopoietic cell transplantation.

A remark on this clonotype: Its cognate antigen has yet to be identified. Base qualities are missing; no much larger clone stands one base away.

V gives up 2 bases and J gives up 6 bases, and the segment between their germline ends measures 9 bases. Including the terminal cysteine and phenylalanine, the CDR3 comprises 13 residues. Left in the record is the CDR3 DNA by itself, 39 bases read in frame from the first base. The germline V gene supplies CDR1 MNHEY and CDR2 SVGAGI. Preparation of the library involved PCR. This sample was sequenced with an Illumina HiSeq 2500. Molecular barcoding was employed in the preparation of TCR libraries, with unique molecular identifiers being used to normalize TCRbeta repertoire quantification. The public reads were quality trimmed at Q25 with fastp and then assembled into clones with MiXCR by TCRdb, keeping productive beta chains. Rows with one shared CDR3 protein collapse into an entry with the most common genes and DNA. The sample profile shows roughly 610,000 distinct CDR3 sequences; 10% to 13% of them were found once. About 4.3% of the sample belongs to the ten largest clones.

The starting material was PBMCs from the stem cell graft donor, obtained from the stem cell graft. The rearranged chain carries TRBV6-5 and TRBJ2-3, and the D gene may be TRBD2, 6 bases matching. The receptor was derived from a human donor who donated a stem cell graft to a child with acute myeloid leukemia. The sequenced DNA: TGTGCCAGCAGTTACCTGGGACTGGATACGCAGTATTTT. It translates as CASSYLGLDTQYF.